Shown below are 3 T cell receptor beta chains from a single sample sequenced in a study of shared clonotypes between healthy human individuals. Using immunoSEQ multiplex PCR, the repertoire was profiled, and TCRdb retains in-frame clones only, with some absent. The repertoire has approximately 2.1 million clones, just over 90% of them found once; the top ten carry about 0.39%. What was sequenced was naive CD4+ T cells from PBMCs. Subset denoted: CD45RA+ positively selected. The source is a man in his late teens or twenties in good health. Some clones in this sample may be carry-over from other donors' samples.

The V gene is TRBV7-9, the J gene TRBJ2-2; D perhaps matches TRBD1 (6 bases). Germline values: CDR1 SEHNR, CDR2 FQNEAQ (reference sequence). The CDR3 runs to 17 residues. V shed 3 bases and J shed 0 bases, with 14 bases lying between them. The CDR3 nucleotides read TGTGCCAGCAGCTTTCCCTACAGGGCTGCGAACACCGGGGAGCTGTTTTTT. It is translated as CASSFPYRAANTGELFF.

V is TRBV5-1 and J is TRBJ1-4; 8 positions match TRBD1. CDR3 length: 19 amino acids. The V segment lost 1 base and the J segment 7 bases; nucleotides outside the gene matches: 18. Germline values: CDR1 SGHRS, CDR2 YFSETQ. The CDR3 sequence is CASSLSPGQAGQLGEKLFF. Here the CDR3 DNA reads TGCGCCAGCAGCTTGAGTCCGGGACAGGCTGGACAGCTGGGTGAAAAACTGTTTTTT.

The chain combines TRBV18 with TRBJ1-4; D perhaps matches TRBD1 (5 bases). The germline V gene encodes CDR1 KGHSH and CDR2 LQKENI. There are 15 residues in the CDR3. The germline V and J ends were trimmed by 5 bases and 7 bases, with 17 bases remaining between them. The CDR3 nucleotides read TGTGCCAGCTCAGGTTACAGGAGCTCTTTTGAAAAACTGTTTTTT. Translated, it gives CASSGYRSSFEKLFF. The variable domain in full, completed from reference TRBV18 and TRBJ1-4, reads NAGVMQNPRHLVRRRGQEARLRCSPMKGHSHVYWYRQLPEEGLKFMVYLQKENIIDESGMPKERFSAEFPKEGPSILRIQQVVRGDSAAYFCASSGYRSSFEKLFFGSGTQLSVL.